This TCR beta chain was found in a study of regulatory T cells in long-lasting Graves disease (dated by TCRdb to about 2021). Regarding the complete study: Antithyroid drugs had been taken for less than 3 months by newly diagnosed Graves' disease patients. The study took place in China and was registered as a clinical trial. Persistent Graves' disease patients were compared with newly diagnosed Graves' disease patients by peripheral blood TCR sequencing and RNA sequencing. TCR sequencing covered some 13 persistent and approximately 20 newly diagnosed Graves' disease patients, 33 samples in total. Points the paper makes about the study in general: Compared with newly diagnosed patients, patients with persistent Graves' disease had lower TCR Shannon entropy and fewer highly expanded clones, which suggests clonal expansion. Only the TCR beta chain was sequenced and analyzed. The small sample size was acknowledged by the authors as a limitation that may reduce accuracy. More public clonotypes were shared among persistent patients (under 3,000) than among newly diagnosed patients (roughly 1,000). Only peripheral blood was studied, because thyroid tissue, the primary lesion, was inaccessible. TRBV28, TRBJ1-2 and TRBJ2-5 were preferentially used in persistent disease, while TRBV20-1 and TRBJ2-1 were favored in newly diagnosed disease.

Measured from the cysteine to the phenylalanine, the CDR3 is 16 residues long. The kept DNA is CDR3 alone, 48 bases in frame from the first base. From the germline V gene, CDR1 is MNHEY and CDR2 is SVGEGT. Relative to germline, V is missing 2 bases and J is missing 3 bases, with 6 bases of the junction outside any gene match. What the time point label conveys for this sample: newly diagnosed GD, antithyroid drugs for less than 3 months. For both TCR sequencing and RNA sequencing, RNA was extracted from PBMCs in TRIzol. The diagnosis of Graves' disease followed American Thyroid Association guidelines. Patients were recruited from an endocrinology department in Xi'an, China. Each patient gave roughly 8.4 milliliters of peripheral blood, collected in an EDTA anticoagulant tube. PBMCs were isolated by Ficoll Paque Plus density gradient separation without further T cell sorting. An Agilent 2100 Bioanalyzer and agarose gel were used to check RNA quality, and a NanoDrop 2000 was used to measure RNA concentration.

In its sample, this clonotype was seen a few times. The specificity of this receptor is unknown. No base quality values were provided; no much bigger clone lies one nucleotide off. The library came from multiplex PCR. Data came from an Illumina HiSeq 4000. TCR beta libraries were built with iRepertoire HTBI primers and Arm-PCR amplification of CDR3 regions. Gel purification was performed on PCR products prior to sequencing. The authors' pipeline ran thus. A total of some 65 TRBV and some 15 TRBJ segments were identified across samples and were used for gene usage analysis of CDR3 amino acid clonotypes. Filtered high-quality paired reads were merged into contigs using COPE and FqMerger. BLAST was used to align contigs to IMGT TRBV, TRBD and TRBJ reference genes, and CDR3 was defined according to IMGT. Any clonotype with a frequency above 0.1% was classified as a highly expanded clone. Shannon entropy served as the measure of repertoire diversity, while the Gini coefficient captured V-J evenness. Clonotypes shared by more than one individual were considered public. In-frame beta chains were kept once TCRdb had trimmed the public reads at Q25 with fastp and called clones with MiXCR. Identical CDR3 proteins give one entry, which carries the most common genes and DNA. TCRdb's processing, not the authors', yielded these V and J calls. The sample includes about 540,000 distinct CDR3 sequences, with roughly 14% observed a single time. Approximately 9.3% of the sample is taken by the ten largest.

These data also formed part of another study, on T cells in Graves' hyperthyroidism and ophthalmopathy. Reported in the second study: Stable Graves' hyperthyroidism was defined as no progression to ophthalmopathy during 18 months of follow-up. Hyperthyroidism patients were newly diagnosed, had a disease duration of under 2 months, and were aged 18 to 65 years. The study excluded patients with uncontrolled infections, other autoimmune diseases, pregnancy or lactation. Diagnoses were established on the basis of clinical symptoms, serum thyroxine and TRAb, thyroid ultrasound, and orbital computed tomography. A first-round RT-PCR of the TCR CDR3 used the HTBI primer set with the Qiagen OneStep RT-PCR kit. Blood samples also contained most of the expanded thyroid clonotypes (frequency above 0.001), which suggests that blood repertoires may reflect thyroid immune responses. In cross-validation, a model built on a 13 V-J signature told ophthalmopathy apart from stable hyperthyroidism with 87.88% sensitivity and around 83% specificity, and in testing the same model reached 80%/75%. In validation, progression to ophthalmopathy was predicted by the model with approximately 67% sensitivity and approximately 78% specificity, a median of roughly six months before onset. To identify TCR V-J signatures that set the groups apart, the researchers used a discovery cohort of 100 patients, made up of around 40 with Graves' ophthalmopathy and 57 with stable Graves' hyperthyroidism. Whether ophthalmopathy could be predicted prospectively was tested in an independent validation cohort made up of approximately 19 hyperthyroidism patients plus 17 patients who later progressed to ophthalmopathy. The 85 to 100 discovery patients were divided at random into training and test sets in a 7:3 ratio. In several Graves' hyperthyroidism patients, the study also compared T-cell repertoires from thyroid tissue with T-cell repertoires from blood. Once sampling was done, hyperthyroidism patients were given methimazole at a starting dose of 30 mg daily, whereas ophthalmopathy patients were given high-dose intravenous methylprednisolone. Libraries were constructed in a second round of multiplex PCR, after which size selection and purification were performed. Libraries were sequenced paired-end with 100 bp reads on an Illumina HiSeq2000. SOAPnuke was used to process the raw data, with reads discarded if the reads contained adapters or uncalled bases, had a mean Phred below 15, or lacked an exact constant-primer or identifier match. COPE v1.2.5 was used to merge high-quality paired reads, and clonotypes were defined as unique nucleotide sequences. Clonotypes were aligned to IMGT TRBV, TRBD and TRBJ reference segments using MiTCR v1.1. The analysis included only V-J combinations with a frequency above 0.0001, which together covered 99% to 99.2% of the repertoires. A TCS score was defined as the ratio between F50 (clonal expansion) and ExV (chaos), using BLOSUM62-based TCRdist between CDR3 peptides within each V-J. Welch's t-statistics and random forest reduced 500 to 550 V-J features to roughly 13, which were used in a naive Bayes classifier (R e1071). Sample size was not statistically predetermined, and investigators were not blinded to group allocation. TCR Vbeta CDR3 sequencing of roughly 140 peripheral blood samples (under 45 ophthalmopathy, about 74 hyperthyroidism and approximately 17 progressor patients) is reported in the paper.

The receptor comes from a man aged 30 to 39 with Graves disease. Donor details come from another sample of the same person, matched by shared clones. The chain links TRBV6-2 or TRBV6-3 with TRBJ2-1; 8 middle bases align to TRBD2. Here the sequenced sample was peripheral blood mononuclear cells (PBMCs), taken at new diagnosis, from a patient treated with antithyroid drugs. The nucleotide sequence reads TGTGCCAGCAGTTACCGGGGGGGCGGGATCTACAATGAGCAGTTCTTC. Its amino acids are CASSYRGGGIYNEQFF.